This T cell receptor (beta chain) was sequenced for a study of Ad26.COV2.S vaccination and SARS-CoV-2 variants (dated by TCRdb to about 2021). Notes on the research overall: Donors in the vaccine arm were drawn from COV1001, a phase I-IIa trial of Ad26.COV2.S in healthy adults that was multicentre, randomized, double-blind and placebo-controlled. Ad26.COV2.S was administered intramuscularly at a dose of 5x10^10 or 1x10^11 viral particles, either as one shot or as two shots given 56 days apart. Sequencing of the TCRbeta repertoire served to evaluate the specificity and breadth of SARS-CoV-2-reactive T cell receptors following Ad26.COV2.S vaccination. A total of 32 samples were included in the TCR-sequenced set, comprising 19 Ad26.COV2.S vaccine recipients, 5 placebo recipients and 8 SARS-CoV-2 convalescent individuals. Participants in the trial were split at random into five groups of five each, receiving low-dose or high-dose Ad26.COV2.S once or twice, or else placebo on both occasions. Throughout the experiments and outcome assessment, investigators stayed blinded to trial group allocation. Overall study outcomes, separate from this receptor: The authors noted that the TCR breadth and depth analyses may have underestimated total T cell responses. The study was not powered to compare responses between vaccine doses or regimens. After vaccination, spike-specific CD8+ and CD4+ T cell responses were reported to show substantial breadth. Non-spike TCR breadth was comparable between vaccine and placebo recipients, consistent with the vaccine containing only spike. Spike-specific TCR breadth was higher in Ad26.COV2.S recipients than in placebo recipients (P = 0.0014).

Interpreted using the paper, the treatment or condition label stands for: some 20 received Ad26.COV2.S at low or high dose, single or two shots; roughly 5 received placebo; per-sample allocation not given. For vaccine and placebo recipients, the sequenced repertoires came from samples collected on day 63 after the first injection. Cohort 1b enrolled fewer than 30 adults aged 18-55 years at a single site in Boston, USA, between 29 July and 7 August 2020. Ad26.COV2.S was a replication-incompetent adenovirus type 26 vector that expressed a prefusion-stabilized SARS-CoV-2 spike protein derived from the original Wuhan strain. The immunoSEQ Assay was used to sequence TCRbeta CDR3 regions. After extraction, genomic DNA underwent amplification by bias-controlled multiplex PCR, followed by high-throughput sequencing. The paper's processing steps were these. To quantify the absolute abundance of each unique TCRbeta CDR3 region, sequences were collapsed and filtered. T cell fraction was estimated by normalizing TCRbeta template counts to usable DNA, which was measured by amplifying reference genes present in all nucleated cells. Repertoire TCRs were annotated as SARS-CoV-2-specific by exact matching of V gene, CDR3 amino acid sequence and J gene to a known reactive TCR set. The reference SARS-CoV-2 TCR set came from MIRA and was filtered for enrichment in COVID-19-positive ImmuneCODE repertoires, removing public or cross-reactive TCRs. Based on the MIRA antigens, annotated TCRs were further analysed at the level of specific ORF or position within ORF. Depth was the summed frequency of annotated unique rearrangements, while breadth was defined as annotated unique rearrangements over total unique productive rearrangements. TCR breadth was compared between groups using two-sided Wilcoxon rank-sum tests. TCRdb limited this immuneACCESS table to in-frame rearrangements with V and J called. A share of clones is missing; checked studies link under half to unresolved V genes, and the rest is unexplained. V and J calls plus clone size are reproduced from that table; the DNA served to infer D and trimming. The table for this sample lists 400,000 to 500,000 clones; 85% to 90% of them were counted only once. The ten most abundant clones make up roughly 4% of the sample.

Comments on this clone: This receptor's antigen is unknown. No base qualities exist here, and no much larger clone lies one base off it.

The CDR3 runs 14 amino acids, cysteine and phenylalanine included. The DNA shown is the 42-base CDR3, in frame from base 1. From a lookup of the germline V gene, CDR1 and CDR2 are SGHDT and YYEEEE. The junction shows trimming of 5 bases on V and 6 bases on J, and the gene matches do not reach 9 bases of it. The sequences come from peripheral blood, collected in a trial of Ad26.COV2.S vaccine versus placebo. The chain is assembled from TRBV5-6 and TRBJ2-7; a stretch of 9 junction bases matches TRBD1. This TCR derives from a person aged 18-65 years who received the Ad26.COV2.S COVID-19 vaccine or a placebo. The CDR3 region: CASRSGTGLSEQYF. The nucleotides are TGTGCCAGCAGGTCCGGGACAGGGTTATCCGAGCAGTACTTC.